The 8 T cell receptor beta chains listed next were all sequenced from one sample in a study of Ad26.COV2.S vaccination and SARS-CoV-2 variants. Repertoires were generated with immunoSEQ multiplex PCR, while TCRdb's copy carries only in-frame clones and drops some. The table has 400,000 to 450,000 clones, about 92% seen once. Treatment denoted: around 19 received Ad26.COV2.S at low or high dose, single or two shots; about 5 received placebo; per-sample allocation not given. After the first vaccine or placebo injection, samples were drawn on day 63. Sequencing used peripheral blood, obtained in a trial of Ad26.COV2.S vaccine versus placebo. These receptors originate from a person between 18 and 65 years old who received the Ad26.COV2.S COVID-19 vaccine or a placebo.

V and J are TRBV5-6 and TRBJ2-5, with 12 bases fitting TRBD2. Germline V CDR1 and CDR2: SGHDT, YYEEEE. The CDR3 extends over 16 amino acids. J was trimmed by 1 base and V by 6 bases; bases with no gene match: 7. CDR3 bases: TGTGCCAGCAACCTACTAGCGGGGGGCGCCCAAGAGACCCAGTACTTC. It is translated as CASNLLAGGAQETQYF.

The chain has TRBV9 and TRBJ2-1, with a tentative D call TRBD2 (6 bases). The germline V gene encodes CDR1 SGDLS and CDR2 YYNGEE. The CDR3 runs 17 residues. The ends were cut back, 0 bases at V and 0 bases at J, with 13 bases in the middle. The CDR3 bases are TGTGCCAGCAGCGTAGAACCGGCGGGGAGCTCCTACAATGAGCAGTTCTTC. Translated: CASSVEPAGSSYNEQFF.

In this sample, this clone turned up once. The V call is TRBV6-5, the J call TRBJ1-2; no firm D call. The CDR3 covers 12 residues. CDR1 MNHEY and CDR2 SVGAGI come from the germline V gene. V was clipped by 6 bases and J by 6 bases, with 11 bases between them. The CDR3 nucleotides are TGTGCCAGCAGGGGGAAGTTTAATGGCTACACCTTC. This sequence encodes CASRGKFNGYTF.

The V and J genes are TRBV3-1 (or the pseudogene TRBV3-2) and TRBJ2-1; TRBD1 agrees at 9 bases. The germline CDR1 and CDR2 sequences are LGHDT and YNNKEL (reference sequence). The CDR3 is 19 amino acids. V lost 6 bases, J lost 3 bases, and 18 bases stayed unmatched. This CDR3 is CASSEPGQGSPSLYNEQFF. The DNA for the CDR3 is TGTGCCAGCAGTGAACCGGGACAGGGCTCCCCTTCCCTCTACAATGAGCAGTTCTTC.

The chain combines TRBV4-1 with TRBJ2-7; TRBD1 matches 7 bases. From germline, CDR1 is MGHRA and CDR2 YSYEKL. Losses at the gene ends were 1 base for V and 3 bases for J; bases not matched to a gene: 3. The CDR3 is made up of 14 amino acids. The CDR3 nucleotides read TGCGCCAGCAGCCAAGGTCACAGGGGCTACGAGCAGTACTTC. Protein product: CASSQGHRGYEQYF.

Details on this clone: This specimen includes other DNA sequences encoding the same CDR3. The V gene is TRBV3-1 (or the pseudogene TRBV3-2), the J gene TRBJ2-3; D remains ambiguous. Trimming left V 6 bases short and J 1 base short, with 5 bases between. The CDR3 is 12 residues long. The germline CDR1 and CDR2 sequences are LGHDT and YNNKEL (reference sequence). The CDR3 sequence: CASSLGTDTQYF. As DNA, the CDR3 is TGTGCCAGCAGTCTGGGCACAGATACGCAGTATTTT.

This clone showed up just once. The rearrangement uses TRBV2 and TRBJ2-5; D gene unclear. CDR3 length equals 14 residues. Germline-derived CDR1 and CDR2 are SNHLY and FYNNEI. V lost 3 bases and J 5 bases, leaving 13 bases between the germline ends. CDR3 loop: CASSDRSRRETQYF. In DNA, the CDR3 is TGTGCCAGCAGTGACCGTAGTCGGCGGGAGACCCAGTACTTC.

The chain combines TRBV13 with TRBJ2-1; 8 bases agree with TRBD2. The ends lost 5 bases at V and 7 bases at J; junction bases unmatched: 13. CDR1 and CDR2 (germline): PRHDT, FYEKMQ (reference sequence). This CDR3 contains 16 residues. The CDR3 loop is CASSPRLSGETNEQFF. CDR3 coding DNA: TGTGCCAGCAGCCCCCGACTTAGCGGGGAGACGAATGAGCAGTTCTTC.